Each of the 32 T cell receptor beta chains below was sequenced from the same sample in a study of blood T cell repertoires in COVID-19. Assay: immunoSEQ multiplex PCR; the TCRdb copy retains only in-frame clones and omits some. The repertoire holds about 310,000 clones, roughly 90% seen once, with roughly 5% in the top ten. The sequenced material came from PBMCs or T cells enriched from blood (not recorded which). Receptor source: a man aged 55 to 70 who had recovered from COVID-19.

This clone has just one count. The chain carries TRBV18 and TRBJ2-4; TRBD2 matches at 8 bases. J was trimmed by 9 bases and V by 2 bases; bases with no gene match: 6. The CDR3 loop spans 14 amino acids. Germline CDR1 and CDR2: KGHSH and LQKENI. This CDR3 is CASSPVPAGVIQYF. The CDR3 DNA reads as TGTGCCAGCTCACCAGTCCCAGCGGGAGTCATTCAGTACTTC.

The chain employs TRBV7-9 and TRBJ2-1; 7 bases map to TRBD2. V lost 4 bases and J lost 2; bases outside the gene matches: 5. This CDR3 region has 15 residues. Germline V gene lookup returns CDR1 SEHNR and CDR2 FQNEAQ (reference sequence). The CDR3 protein is CASSSRGSPYNEQFF. The CDR3 coding sequence is TGTGCCAGCAGCTCCCGCGGGAGCCCCTACAATGAGCAGTTCTTC.

The genes are TRBV28 and TRBJ2-7; TRBD2 agrees at 14 bases. The CDR3 extends over 14 amino acids. Germline V CDR1 and CDR2: MDHEN, SYDVKM. J lost 5 bases, V lost 6 bases, and 3 bases had no gene match. The CDR3, as DNA: TGTGCCAGCAGGAGGACTAGCGGGAGGCACGAGCAGTACTTC. Its translation: CASRRTSGRHEQYF.

The rearrangement uses TRBV29-1 and TRBJ2-1, with D possibly matching TRBD2 (6 bases). The CDR3 is 16 amino acids. Germline V lookup: CDR1 SQVTM, CDR2 ANQGSEA. V was cut by 7 bases and J by 2 bases, with 21 bases left in between. CDR3 sequence reads: CSAPRRGGVTYNEQFF. CDR3 coding DNA: TGCAGCGCCCCGAGGAGGGGTGGAGTCACCTACAATGAGCAGTTCTTC.

The CDR3 here is CASSDEGLSYNEQFF. CDR3 coding DNA: TGTGCCAGCAGCGACGAGGGACTGTCCTACAATGAGCAGTTCTTC. The chain carries TRBV9 and TRBJ2-1; weak D call: TRBD2 (6 bases). The CDR3 covers 15 residues. Germline V gene sequence: CDR1 SGDLS, CDR2 YYNGEE. Trimming shortened V by 3 bases and J by 1 base, and 11 bases separated the two germline ends.

The chain links TRBV4-1 to TRBJ2-1; 8 nucleotides align to TRBD2. CDR3 length equals 15 residues. Germline V CDR1 and CDR2: MGHRA, YSYEKL. V dropped 1 base and J dropped 4; count of bases not matched to a gene: 3. The CDR3 coding sequence is TGCGCCAGCAGCCAAGGGACTAGCCCTTACAATGAGCAGTTCTTC. It yields the protein CASSQGTSPYNEQFF.

This sequence joins TRBV5-1 and TRBJ1-5; D ambiguous. V lost 0 bases, J lost 4 bases, and 11 bases lay in between. There are 15 residues in the CDR3. Looked up from germline, CDR1 is SGHRS and CDR2 is YFSETQ. CDR3 sequence (DNA): TGCGCCAGCAGCTTGGATGGAGGGAAAAATCAGCCCCAGCATTTT. Encoded protein: CASSLDGGKNQPQHF. Based on the CDR3 plus reference TRBV5-1 and TRBJ1-5, the full variable domain is KAGVTQTPRYLIKTRGQQVTLSCSPISGHRSVSWYQQTPGQGLQFLFEYFSETQRNKGNFPGRFSGRQFSNSRSEMNVSTLELGDSALYLCASSLDGGKNQPQHFGDGTRLSIL.

This clone was counted once. This chain uses TRBV3-1 (or the pseudogene TRBV3-2) with TRBJ1-5, with TRBD1 as a possible D gene (6 bases). The CDR3 totals 13 residues. V lost 1 base and J 11 bases, leaving 12 bases between the germline ends. The V gene's germline CDR1 is LGHDT and CDR2 YNNKEL (reference sequence). CDR3 nucleotide sequence: TGTGCCAGCAGCCAAGTCCCCGCAGGGGCCCAGCATTTT. Protein product: CASSQVPAGAQHF.

The chain combines TRBV19 with TRBJ2-7, with 8 bases fitting TRBD1. CDR1 and CDR2 (germline): LNHDA, SQIVND (reference sequence). This CDR3 region has 15 residues. Trimming cost V 1 base and J 4 bases; bases outside gene matches: 6. Here the CDR3 DNA reads TGTGCCAGTAGTATAGTTGGCAGGGGGCAATACGAGCAGTACTTC. Translating gives CASSIVGRGQYEQYF.

This sequence joins TRBV6-1 and TRBJ1-6; 9 bases line up with TRBD1. This CDR3 has 15 residues. CDR1 and CDR2 (germline): MNHNS, SASEGT. Trimming at V came to 2 bases and at J to 10 bases, leaving 6 bases not matched to a gene. The CDR3: CASSEIQGAGSPLHF. For the CDR3, the DNA is TGTGCCAGCAGTGAAATACAGGGGGCAGGCTCACCCCTCCACTTT.

The sample holds a few counts of this clone. The chain uses TRBV27 and TRBJ1-6; D is uncertain. Germline CDR1 is MNHEY and CDR2 is SMNVEV (reference sequence). The V gene lost 8 bases and the J gene lost 3 bases, with 11 bases spanning the gap. The CDR3 totals 14 residues. The CDR3 DNA reads TGTGCCAGCGGGCCGGGGTTCTATAATTCACCCCTCCACTTT. It translates to CASGPGFYNSPLHF.

This clone has only one observation. The genes are TRBV11-2 and TRBJ1-2; 10 positions match TRBD1. This CDR3 is 14 amino acids long. V gave up 4 bases and J gave up 7 bases; unmatched junction bases: 6. The germline V gene has CDR1 SGHAT and CDR2 FQNNGV. The CDR3 coding sequence is TGTGCCAGCAGCTCACGACAGGGGGCGGGTGGCTACACCTTC. Translated, it gives CASSSRQGAGGYTF.

This chain joins TRBV19 and TRBJ2-5, with 7 bases aligning to TRBD1. The V gene end was trimmed by 11 bases and the J gene end by 1 base; junction bases not matched to a gene: 4. Germline V gene sequence: CDR1 LNHDA, CDR2 SQIVND (reference sequence). The CDR3 contains 12 residues. In DNA form, the CDR3 reads TGTGCCCAGGGGGACAGCCAAGAGACCCAGTACTTC. Protein: CAQGDSQETQYF.

The V call is TRBV9, the J call TRBJ2-1, with 7 bases aligning to TRBD2. V lost 4 bases and J lost 6; bases outside the gene matches: 16. This CDR3 comprises 17 residues. Germline-derived CDR1 and CDR2 are SGDLS and YYNGEE. The CDR3 loop reads CASSTDAGLGSPNEQFF. The CDR3 DNA reads as TGTGCCAGCAGCACGGATGCTGGACTAGGTTCCCCCAATGAGCAGTTCTTC. Full variable domain (missing parts from reference TRBV9 and TRBJ2-1): DSGVTQTPKHLITATGQRVTLRCSPRSGDLSVYWYQQSLDQGLQFLIQYYNGEERAKGNILERFSAQQFPDLHSELNLSSLELGDSALYFCASSTDAGLGSPNEQFFGPGTRLTVL.

The V call is TRBV10-3, the J call TRBJ1-1; 7 positions match TRBD1. Losses at the gene ends were 3 bases for V and 5 bases for J; bases not matched to a gene: 3. Germline CDR1 reads ENHRY; CDR2 reads SYGVKD. This CDR3 contains 13 residues. The CDR3 reads CAISDGTETEAFF. For the CDR3, the DNA is TGTGCCATCAGTGATGGGACAGAAACTGAAGCTTTCTTT.

This chain joins TRBV23-1 and TRBJ2-2; 12 bases fit TRBD1. TRBV23-1 falls under the ORF class, with uncertain function. V trimming: 5 bases; J trimming: 5 bases; junction bases outside the gene matches: 9. The CDR3 is 17 residues long. Written as DNA, the CDR3 is TGCGCCAGCAGTTCCCTGGGACAGGGGGCGCTGACCGGGGAGCTGTTTTTT. It encodes CASSSLGQGALTGELFF.

This clone was seen once. The chain joins TRBV6-1 to TRBJ1-4; no reliable D call. The CDR3 is made up of 16 amino acids. Trimming shortened V by 4 bases and J by 5 bases, and 17 bases separated the two germline ends. CDR1 is MNHNS, CDR2 SASEGT, per germline. In nucleotides, the CDR3 is TGTGCCAGCAGTGCTTATGCGGCGGGCTGGAATGAAAAACTGTTTTTT. Encoded protein: CASSAYAAGWNEKLFF.

The chain links TRBV13 to TRBJ2-2; TRBD2 matches at 9 bases. Trimming removed 0 bases from V and 2 bases from J; junction bases left unmatched: 1. This CDR3 region has 16 residues. CDR1 PRHDT and CDR2 FYEKMQ come from the germline V gene (reference sequence). This chain's CDR3 is CASSLGLAGNTGELFF. Here the CDR3 DNA reads TGTGCCAGCAGCTTAGGACTAGCGGGTAACACCGGGGAGCTGTTTTTT.

The rearrangement links TRBV7-3 to TRBJ2-5; D is perhaps TRBD1 (6 bases). The V end was cut by 2 bases, the J end by 5 bases, with 12 bases between. CDR1 and CDR2 (germline): SGHTA, FQGTGA. The CDR3 runs to 14 residues. CDR3 sequence reads: CASSLYGGGETQYF. The CDR3 DNA is TGTGCCAGCAGCTTATATGGGGGCGGGGAGACCCAGTACTTC.

This clone was observed a few times. V usage is TRBV5-1 and J usage is TRBJ2-2, with 7 bases that match TRBD2. Per the germline V gene, CDR1 is SGHRS and CDR2 is YFSETQ. This CDR3 is 16 amino acids long. V was pared by 4 bases and J by 0 bases, with 6 bases of the junction left unmatched. CDR3 residues: CASSRGDSSNTGELFF. CDR3 sequence (DNA): TGCGCCAGCAGCCGGGGGGACTCCTCGAACACCGGGGAGCTGTTTTTT.

This clone was seen a single time. This rearrangement joins TRBV7-9 to TRBJ1-1; D is possibly TRBD1 (5 bases). Trimming shortened V by 5 bases and J by 12 bases, and 19 bases separated the two germline ends. Germline CDR1 SEHNR, CDR2 FQNEAQ (reference sequence). The CDR3 consists of 13 residues. CDR3 region: CASSRTGDRETFF. DNA of the CDR3: TGTGCCAGCAGCCGGACGGGGGACCGGGAAACTTTCTTT.

The chain uses TRBV11-3 and TRBJ2-7; TRBD2 matches at 9 bases. Germline lookup yields CDR1 SGHNT and CDR2 YENEEA. The CDR3 runs 15 residues. The V segment lost 3 bases and the J segment 4 bases; nucleotides outside the gene matches: 7. The CDR3 loop reads CASSFASGTGYEQYF. In DNA, the CDR3 is TGTGCCAGCAGCTTCGCTAGCGGGACGGGATACGAGCAGTACTTC.

The V call is TRBV7-2, the J call TRBJ2-3, with D maybe TRBD2 (6 bases). The length of the CDR3 is 15 residues. V lost 6 bases and J 2 bases, leaving 15 bases between the germline ends. CDR1 is SGHTA and CDR2 is FQGNSA in the germline V gene. The CDR3 here is CASRVGSGFTDTQYF. The CDR3, as DNA: TGTGCCAGCAGGGTAGGAAGCGGGTTCACAGATACGCAGTATTTT.

V is TRBV25-1 and J is TRBJ1-4; D uncertain. The germline V gene encodes CDR1 MGHDK and CDR2 SYGVNS. The CDR3 length is 14 residues. Trimming cost V 6 bases and J 7 bases, with 15 bases left between them. The DNA of the CDR3 is TGTGCCAGCAGAGGGCCAACCAGCGGTGAAAAACTGTTTTTT. Protein product: CASRGPTSGEKLFF.

The rearrangement links TRBV6-2 or TRBV6-3 to TRBJ2-2, with D perhaps matching TRBD1 (6 bases). The CDR3 runs to 16 residues. The germline CDR1 and CDR2 sequences are MNHEY and SVGEGT. V was trimmed by 2 bases and J by 6 bases, leaving 16 bases between them. The CDR3 sequence is CASSYEWGRRSGELFF. The CDR3 nucleotides are TGTGCCAGCAGTTACGAGTGGGGGCGAAGGTCCGGGGAGCTGTTTTTT.

The chain carries TRBV6-2 or TRBV6-3 and TRBJ2-1; TRBD2 matches 7 bases. Germline CDR1 and CDR2: MNHEY and SVGEGT. J gave up 3 bases and V 0 bases, and 5 bases lay outside the gene matches. The CDR3 has 16 residues. CDR3 region: CASSYSGGRDYNEQFF. CDR3 coding DNA: TGTGCCAGCAGTTACTCCGGCGGGAGAGACTACAATGAGCAGTTCTTC.

This chain uses TRBV3-1 (or the pseudogene TRBV3-2) with TRBJ1-1, with TRBD1 identical over 7 bases. Germline CDR1 LGHDT, CDR2 YNNKEL (reference sequence). This CDR3 is built from 14 residues. Trimming at V came to 1 base and at J to 12 bases, leaving 11 bases not matched to a gene. The chain's CDR3 is CASSQAVRGVNTFF. The CDR3 DNA follows: TGTGCCAGCAGCCAAGCAGTCAGGGGGGTTAATACTTTCTTT.

V and J are TRBV28 and TRBJ2-5; the match to TRBD1 covers 7 bases. Germline lookup yields CDR1 MDHEN and CDR2 SYDVKM. This CDR3 comprises 14 residues. The V and J ends lost 3 bases and 5 bases, in that order; junction bases with no gene match: 6. The CDR3 sequence is CASSLGQSGETQYF. The CDR3 coding sequence is TGTGCCAGCAGTTTGGGACAGTCCGGCGAGACCCAGTACTTC.

V is TRBV28 and J is TRBJ1-1; D gene uncertain. Trimming pared 2 bases from V and 2 bases from J, leaving 9 bases between. Germline CDR1 MDHEN, CDR2 SYDVKM. The CDR3 runs to 14 residues. This CDR3 reads CASSLPQANTEAFF. The CDR3 nucleotides are TGTGCCAGCAGTTTACCCCAGGCAAACACTGAAGCTTTCTTT.

The chain is built from TRBV1 and TRBJ2-1; TRBD2 reflects the table's D call only, with no check against the DNA. TRBV1 represents a pseudogene. The CDR3 extends over 15 amino acids. The CDR3 is CTTRLAGGLGDEQFF. In nucleotides, the CDR3 is TGCACCACGAGACTAGCGGGAGGACTAGGCGATGAGCAGTTCTTC.

This clone occurred once. The rearrangement joins TRBV19 to TRBJ1-2; no clear D gene. This CDR3 region has 13 residues. V was clipped by 6 bases and J by 5 bases, with 13 bases between them. Per germline, CDR1 LNHDA and CDR2 SQIVND (reference sequence). The CDR3 DNA sequence: TGTGCCAGTAGGTCAAAGGGAGGGTATGGCTACACCTTC. Protein product: CASRSKGGYGYTF.

The chain carries TRBV24-1 and TRBJ2-2; perhaps TRBD2 as D (6 bases). CDR1 is KGHDR and CDR2 is SFDVKD in the germline V gene. Between the trimmed V and J ends, which lost 6 bases and 6 bases, there was a span of 16 bases. CDR3 size: 15 residues. The CDR3 loop reads CATSKAGRFAGELFF. CDR3 DNA sequence: TGTGCCACCAGTAAAGCAGGGAGGTTCGCCGGGGAGCTGTTTTTT.